The next 23 T cell receptor beta chains were all read from a single sample in a study of T cell repertoires in cytomegalovirus infection. MiXCR, run by TCRdb on the reads, gives a single entry per CDR3 protein. The sample carries fewer than 550,000 distinct CDR3 sequences, 30% to 40% recorded once. Material: PBMCs. Receptor source: a human donor in good health (CMV status not recorded). Some clones in this sample may be carry-over from other donors' samples.

J is TRBJ2-1 and V is TRBV27; 7 bases agree with TRBD1. The V and J ends lost 5 bases and 7 bases, in that order; junction bases with no gene match: 11. The germline V gene has CDR1 MNHEY and CDR2 SMNVEV (reference sequence). This CDR3 has 15 amino acids. CDR3 bases: TGTGCCAGCAGTACCGGGACAGCACTCCTTAATGAGCAGTTCTTC. As protein: CASSTGTALLNEQFF.

V gene TRBV5-1 combines with J gene TRBJ1-3, with 9 bases aligning to TRBD1. V gave up 0 bases and J gave up 7 bases; unmatched junction bases: 8. In germline, CDR1 is SGHRS, CDR2 YFSETQ. This CDR3 contains 16 residues. The CDR3 DNA follows: TGCGCCAGCAGCTTGGCCGGGACAGGGAACGGGAACACCATATATTTT. Its translation is CASSLAGTGNGNTIYF.

The rearrangement links TRBV5-6 to TRBJ1-5, with D possibly being TRBD1 (6 bases). Germline loops: CDR1 SGHDT, CDR2 YYEEEE. The CDR3 loop spans 15 amino acids. Trimming took 2 bases from V and 6 from J, leaving 15 bases between them. CDR3: CASSLGGARSQPQHF. The CDR3 nucleotides are TGTGCCAGCAGCTTAGGGGGGGCGAGGAGTCAGCCCCAGCATTTT.

With regard to this clonotype: Germline is not matched at one junction end, which may reflect a read error. The rearrangement links TRBV11-2 to TRBJ2-7; possible D gene TRBD1, 5 bases. The CDR3 runs 12 residues. CDR1 SGHAT and CDR2 FQNNGV come from the germline V gene. CDR3 in amino acids: CSSSLGVYEKYF. The CDR3 bases are TGTTCCAGCAGCTTAGGGGTATACGAGAAGTACTTC. Based on the CDR3 plus reference TRBV11-2 and TRBJ2-7, the full variable domain is EAGVAQSPRYKIIEKRQSVAFWCNPISGHATLYWYQQILGQGPKLLIQFQNNGVVDDSQLPKDRFSAERLKGVDSTLKIQPAKLEDSAVYLCSSSLGVYEKYFGPGTRLTVT.

This clonotype was recorded a few times. The CDR3 is CASRRGSITNTIYF. For the CDR3, the DNA is TGCGCCAGCAGGAGGGGGTCGATTACGAACACCATATATTTT. The chain couples TRBV5-1 to TRBJ1-3, with a possible D match to TRBD1 (6 bases). This CDR3 contains 14 residues. The germline V and J ends were trimmed by 5 bases and 7 bases, with 16 bases remaining between them. CDR1 and CDR2 (germline): SGHRS, YFSETQ.

In its sample, this clonotype was seen many times. The genes are TRBV12-3 or TRBV12-4 and TRBJ2-5; perhaps TRBD2 as D (5 bases). CDR3 length: 13 residues. V was cut by 9 bases and J by 2 bases, with 13 bases left in between. In nucleotides, the CDR3 is TGTGCCAGTCAAACCCCGGGACAAGAGACCCAGTACTTC. It is translated as CASQTPGQETQYF.

The rearrangement uses TRBV6-2 or TRBV6-3 and TRBJ1-5, with D maybe TRBD1 (6 bases). Trimming shortened V by 10 bases and J by 4 bases, and 11 bases separated the two germline ends. Germline assignment: CDR1 MNHEY and CDR2 SVGEGT. The CDR3 runs 12 residues. This chain's CDR3 is CATRTVNQPQHF. Here the CDR3 DNA reads TGTGCCACCAGGACAGTAAATCAGCCCCAGCATTTT.

This clonotype appeared a few times. The genes are TRBV4-1 and TRBJ2-7, with D unclear. The CDR3 is 15 amino acids. Per germline, CDR1 MGHRA and CDR2 YSYEKL. With 0 bases removed from V and 0 bases from J, the gap between germline ends came to 9 bases. The DNA for the CDR3 is TGCGCCAGCAGCCAAGATATCGGCAGCTCCTACGAGCAGTACTTC. It codes for CASSQDIGSSYEQYF.

CDR3 amino acids: CASSFADRGEQYF. In nucleotides, the CDR3 is TGTGCCAGCAGCTTCGCCGACAGGGGCGAGCAGTACTTC. This sequence joins TRBV7-8 and TRBJ2-7, with 8 bases identical to TRBD1. Germline CDR1 reads SGHVS; CDR2 reads FQNEAQ. The CDR3 length is 13 residues. The J segment lost 6 bases and the V segment lost 3 bases, leaving 4 bases of the junction unmatched.

The sample holds a few counts of this clonotype. This rearrangement joins TRBV19 to TRBJ1-3, with TRBD1 as a possible D gene (6 bases). Trimming shortened V by 5 bases and J by 4 bases, and 21 bases separated the two germline ends. This CDR3 region has 17 residues. The germline V gene encodes CDR1 LNHDA and CDR2 SQIVND (reference sequence). CDR3 sequence: CASSGTDSSRSGNTIYF. The CDR3 nucleotides are TGTGCCAGTAGTGGAACGGACAGTAGTCGCTCCGGAAACACCATATATTTT.

Note on this clonotype: The junction does not match germline at one end; this may be a read error. The chain has TRBV25-1 and TRBJ2-1, with 10 bases matching TRBD2. There are 14 residues in the CDR3. Looked up from germline, CDR1 is MGHDK and CDR2 is SYGVNS. This chain's CDR3 is CASSLLAGGHELFF. Written as DNA, the CDR3 is TGTGCCAGCAGCCTTTTAGCGGGGGGACATGAGCTGTTCTTC.

A note on this clonotype: The junction does not match germline at one end; this may be a read error. This rearrangement joins TRBV5-6 to TRBJ1-4, with 7 positions matching TRBD1. Germline values: CDR1 SGHDT, CDR2 YYEEEE. The CDR3 has 15 amino acids. CDR3 DNA: TGTGCCAGCATCCATTCGGGACAGACTACTGAAAAACTGTTTTTT. It yields the protein CASIHSGQTTEKLFF.

Comment on this clonotype: The CDR3 does not end in the conserved phenylalanine or tryptophan, so this is likely a read error. This sequence joins TRBV19 and TRBJ1-1; 9 bases line up with TRBD1. The CDR3 spans 14 residues. J was trimmed by 5 bases and V by 6 bases; bases with no gene match: 7. CDR1 and CDR2 from the germline V gene are LNHDA and SQIVND (reference sequence). The CDR3 DNA follows: TGTGCCAGTAGCCCCGGACAGGGGATGACTGAAGCTTTCTTG. Its translation is CASSPGQGMTEAFL.

This clonotype was found a few times. The chain joins TRBV6-6 to TRBJ2-7, with D perhaps matching TRBD2 (5 bases). The CDR3 loop spans 15 amino acids. V was pared by 1 base and J by 9 bases, with 19 bases between. Germline V CDR1 and CDR2: MNHNY, SVGAGI (reference sequence). As DNA, the CDR3 is TGTGCCAGCAGTTACTTCCGACTCTCCGGGGAAGGGCAGTACTTC. This gives the protein CASSYFRLSGEGQYF.

This clonotype was counted ten times or more. This chain links TRBV7-2 with TRBJ2-5, with 7 bases fitting TRBD2. This CDR3 spans 15 amino acids. V trimming: 5 bases; J trimming: 4 bases; junction bases outside the gene matches: 10. Germline CDR1 reads SGHTA; CDR2 reads FQGNSA. Here the CDR3 reads CASSLSSSSGETQYF. The CDR3 region has the DNA TGTGCCAGCAGCCTGTCTTCGTCTAGCGGAGAGACCCAGTACTTC.

Many counts were recorded for this clonotype. The chain employs TRBV7-2 and TRBJ2-7, with no clear D. Germline V lookup: CDR1 SGHTA, CDR2 FQGNSA. The CDR3 is 13 amino acids. The V gene lost 4 bases and the J gene lost 5 bases, with 12 bases spanning the gap. CDR3 in amino acids: CASSSGPPDEQYF. CDR3 sequence (DNA): TGTGCCAGCAGCTCCGGACCCCCTGACGAGCAGTACTTC.

In this sample, this clonotype turned up a few times. This chain uses TRBV20-1 with TRBJ1-5; 11 positions match TRBD1. V shed 1 base, J shed 6 bases, and the junction held 17 bases outside the gene matches. This CDR3 has 19 amino acids. CDR1 and CDR2 from the germline V gene are DFQATT and SNEGSKA (reference sequence). The CDR3 sequence: CSARARVGQGDKRGQPQHF. The CDR3 nucleotides are TGCAGTGCTAGAGCAAGAGTGGGACAGGGGGATAAGAGGGGTCAGCCCCAGCATTTT.

This clonotype was observed at least ten times. V is TRBV7-8 and J is TRBJ2-7; D perhaps matches TRBD2 (6 bases). The V end was cut by 5 bases, the J end by 1 base, with 15 bases between. Germline CDR1 is SGHVS and CDR2 is FQNEAQ. There are 15 residues in the CDR3. The CDR3 region is CASSPRDLSSYEQYF. The CDR3 nucleotides read TGTGCCAGCAGCCCAAGGGACTTATCTTCCTACGAGCAGTACTTC.

The rearrangement links TRBV5-6 to TRBJ2-2; D uncertain. The CDR3 is 15 amino acids. V lost 0 bases, J lost 1 base, and 7 bases lay in between. CDR1 SGHDT and CDR2 YYEEEE come from the germline V gene. CDR3 sequence reads: CASSLGLVNTGELFF. CDR3 coding DNA: TGTGCCAGCAGCTTGGGGTTGGTGAACACCGGGGAGCTGTTTTTT.

V usage is TRBV7-6 and J usage is TRBJ1-4, with D possibly TRBD1 on 5 matching bases. Per germline, CDR1 SGHVS and CDR2 FNYEAQ. This CDR3 has 15 amino acids. V was trimmed by 4 bases and J by 5 bases, leaving 14 bases between them. The CDR3 DNA follows: TGTGCCAGCAGCTCTTTACAGGTTCTAAATGAAAAACTGTTTTTT. This translates into CASSSLQVLNEKLFF.

The J gene is TRBJ2-3, the V gene TRBV12-5; D unresolved. The CDR3 consists of 13 residues. Trimming took off 3 bases at V and 1 base at J, with 5 bases between the two ends. CDR1 LGHNT and CDR2 FRNRAP come from the germline V gene. In DNA, the CDR3 is TGTGCTAGTGGTTTTTCAGGCACAGATACGCAGTATTTT. It codes for CASGFSGTDTQYF.

Only one count was recorded for this clonotype. The chain has TRBV5-6 and TRBJ1-2; possible D gene TRBD1, 5 bases. The CDR3 has 13 residues. Trimming shortened V by 7 bases and J by 2 bases, and 12 bases separated the two germline ends. Germline CDR1 and CDR2: SGHDT and YYEEEE. In nucleotides, the CDR3 is TGTGCCAGCCTCGAACGGGGGAACTATGGCTACACCTTC. Protein sequence: CASLERGNYGYTF.

This clonotype was detected only a few times. This chain uses TRBV7-2 with TRBJ2-1; D is uncertain. Trimming removed 5 bases at V and 10 bases at J, with 12 bases between. The CDR3 consists of 12 residues. CDR1 and CDR2 from the germline V gene are SGHTA and FQGNSA. In DNA form, the CDR3 reads TGTGCCAGCAGCAAGTTGTCCTGGGAGCAGTTCTTC. Translation gives CASSKLSWEQFF.